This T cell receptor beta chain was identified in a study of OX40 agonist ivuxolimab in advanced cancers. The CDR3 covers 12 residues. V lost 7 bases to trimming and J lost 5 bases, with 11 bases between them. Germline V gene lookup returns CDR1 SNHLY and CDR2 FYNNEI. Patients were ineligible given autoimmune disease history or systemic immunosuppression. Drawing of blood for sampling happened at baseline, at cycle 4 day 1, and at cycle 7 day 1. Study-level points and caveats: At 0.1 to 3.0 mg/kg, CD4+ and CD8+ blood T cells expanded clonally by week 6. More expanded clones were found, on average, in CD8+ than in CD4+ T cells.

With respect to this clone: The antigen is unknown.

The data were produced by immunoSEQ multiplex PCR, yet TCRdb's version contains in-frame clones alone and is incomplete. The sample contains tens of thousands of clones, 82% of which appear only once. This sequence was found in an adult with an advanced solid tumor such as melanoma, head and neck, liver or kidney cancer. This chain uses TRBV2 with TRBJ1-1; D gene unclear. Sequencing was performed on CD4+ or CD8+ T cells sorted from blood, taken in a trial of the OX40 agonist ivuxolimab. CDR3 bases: TGTGCCAGCAAAGGGTTTGAGACTGAAGCTTTCTTT. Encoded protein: CASKGFETEAFF.